Listed below are T cell receptor beta chains from one sample, sequenced in a study of OX40 agonist ivuxolimab in advanced cancers. Data came from immunoSEQ multiplex PCR; TCRdb stores just in-frame clones and leaves some out. The sample gives approximately 18,000 clones, 78% of which show up once; 28% is in the top ten. The sample here was CD4+ or CD8+ T cells sorted from blood, taken in a trial of the OX40 agonist ivuxolimab. Receptor source: an adult with an advanced solid tumor such as melanoma, head and neck, liver or kidney cancer. Each CDR3 is given with its conserved first and last residue. The D gene is left open where the match is weak. Size values are once, few and many counts, or a class for expanded clones, and some rows have none.

CDR3: CASSPPPGQLNEKLFF; DNA: TGTGCCAGCAGCCCACCACCGGGACAGCTAAATGAAAAACTGTTTTTT; V: TRBV11-2; size: .; J: TRBJ1-4; D: TRBD1
CDR3: CASSRAWETQYF; DNA: TGTGCCAGTAGTAGGGCGTGGGAGACCCAGTACTTC; V: TRBV19; size: .; J: TRBJ2-5; D: .
CDR3: CATRLAGGTNNEQFF; DNA: TGTGCCACCCGACTAGCGGGGGGAACTAACAATGAGCAGTTCTTC; V: TRBV10-3; size: .; J: TRBJ2-1; D: TRBD2
CDR3: CASSFPYNEQFF; DNA: TGTGCCAGCAGTTTTCCCTACAATGAGCAGTTCTTC; V: TRBV28; size: .; J: TRBJ2-1; D: .
CDR3: CASSEALRRADTQYF; DNA: TGTGCCAGCAGTGAAGCTTTAAGGAGGGCAGATACGCAGTATTTT; V: TRBV2; size: hyperexpanded; J: TRBJ2-3; D: .
CDR3: CASSPQGFVTEAFF; DNA: TGTGCCAGCAGTCCTCAAGGCTTTGTTACTGAAGCTTTCTTT; V: TRBV27; size: .; J: TRBJ1-1; D: .
CDR3: CASGGVGDDTGELFF; DNA: TGTGCCAGCGGGGGTGTGGGAGACGACACCGGGGAGCTGTTTTTT; V: TRBV28; size: .; J: TRBJ2-2; D: .
CDR3: CASTNYEQYF; DNA: TGTGCCAGCACCAACTACGAGCAGTACTTC; V: TRBV28; size: .; J: TRBJ2-7; D: .
CDR3: CASSKTDRGMVSTDTQYF; DNA: TGTGCCAGCAGCAAAACGGACAGGGGTATGGTGAGCACAGATACGCAGTATTTT; V: TRBV9; size: .; J: TRBJ2-3; D: TRBD1
CDR3: CASSELAFGEQYF; DNA: TGCGCCAGCAGTGAACTAGCTTTCGGCGAGCAGTACTTC; V: TRBV10-2; size: .; J: TRBJ2-7; D: .
CDR3: CASSRGPNTEAFF; DNA: TGTGCCAGCAGCCGAGGTCCGAACACTGAAGCTTTCTTT; V: TRBV9; size: .; J: TRBJ1-1; D: .
CDR3: CASSFPASGVNEQFF; DNA: TGTGCCAGCAGTTTCCCCGCTAGCGGGGTTAATGAGCAGTTCTTC; V: TRBV27; size: .; J: TRBJ2-1; D: TRBD2
CDR3: CSVLTSGLSYEQYF; DNA: TGCAGCGTTCTGACTAGCGGGTTGTCCTACGAGCAGTACTTC; V: TRBV29-1; size: .; J: TRBJ2-7; D: TRBD2
CDR3: CASSAYRGGYYGYTF; DNA: TGTGCCAGCAGCGCGTACAGGGGGGGTTACTATGGCTACACCTTC; V: TRBV11-2; size: .; J: TRBJ1-2; D: TRBD1
CDR3: CASSSGTVYGYTF; DNA: TGTGCCAGCAGCTCCGGGACGGTCTATGGCTACACCTTC; V: TRBV5-6; size: .; J: TRBJ1-2; D: .
CDR3: CSGTGERYGYTF; DNA: TGCAGCGGGACGGGTGAACGCTATGGCTACACCTTC; V: TRBV29-1; size: few; J: TRBJ1-2; D: .
CDR3: CASSLAPSGRAGTGELFF; DNA: TGTGCCAGCAGCTTAGCCCCTAGCGGGAGGGCCGGCACCGGGGAGCTGTTTTTT; V: TRBV7-9; size: .; J: TRBJ2-2; D: TRBD2
CDR3: CAISEPRGLAETQYF; DNA: TGTGCCATCAGTGAGCCCCGGGGCTTGGCGGAGACCCAGTACTTC; V: TRBV10-3; size: .; J: TRBJ2-5; D: .
CDR3: CASSSGGGYLYEQYF; DNA: TGTGCCAGCAGTTCAGGGGGCGGTTATTTGTACGAGCAGTACTTC; V: TRBV27; size: once; J: TRBJ2-7; D: TRBD1
CDR3: CASSSWWVVDMYQETQYF; DNA: TGTGCCAGCAGCTCATGGTGGGTAGTAGATATGTACCAAGAGACCCAGTACTTC; V: TRBV7-3; size: .; J: TRBJ2-5; D: .
CDR3: CASSSSGGNLYNEQFF; DNA: TGTGCCAGTAGCTCTAGCGGGGGGAATCTATACAATGAGCAGTTCTTC; V: TRBV19; size: .; J: TRBJ2-1; D: TRBD2
CDR3: CAISGAGSTTEAFF; DNA: TGTGCCATCAGCGGGGCAGGGTCCACTACTGAAGCTTTCTTT; V: TRBV10-3; size: few; J: TRBJ1-1; D: .
CDR3: CASSLQGAIGELFF; DNA: TGTGCCAGCAGCTTGCAGGGGGCAATCGGGGAGCTGTTTTTT; V: TRBV5-6; size: .; J: TRBJ2-2; D: TRBD1